The 22 T cell receptor beta chains in this list originate from one sample, sequenced in a study of CD8+CD57+ T cells in acquired aplastic anemia (dated by TCRdb to the late 2010s). TCRdb lists the instrument as Illumina HiSeq 2000. Profiling of TCR beta VDJ combinations and CDR3 sequences used genomic DNA as the template. The raw public reads went through TCRdb reprocessing: fastp at Q25, MiXCR clone calling, in-frame beta chains kept. Each entry is one CDR3 protein sequence, shown with its most common DNA and genes. Counted in this sample were just over 450,000 distinct CDR3 sequences; around 30% of them appeared once. Roughly 0.89% of the sample goes to the ten largest clones. The patients picked for sequencing were ones in whom flow cytometry had shown an expansion of CD8+CD57+ cells. Sequencing input: sorted CD4+, CD8+, or CD8+CD57+ T cells (not recorded which) from PBMCs. The receptor source for this set is a human donor with aplastic anemia.

In this sample, this clonotype turned up many times. This chain joins TRBV19 and TRBJ1-1; 12 nucleotides match TRBD1. Germline trimming cut 4 bases from V and 6 bases from J; bases unmatched to any gene: 6. Germline V lookup: CDR1 LNHDA, CDR2 SQIVND (reference sequence). The CDR3 length is 15 residues. The CDR3: CASSKAGTGGSEAFF. The CDR3 region has the DNA TGTGCCAGTAGTAAAGCGGGGACAGGGGGCTCTGAAGCTTTCTTT. The complete variable domain, with remaining parts taken from reference TRBV19 and TRBJ1-1, reads DGGITQSPKYLFRKEGQNVTLSCEQNLNHDAMYWYRQDPGQGLRLIYYSQIVNDFQKGDIAEGYSVSREKKESFPLTVTSAQKNPTAFYLCASSKAGTGGSEAFFGQGTRLTVV.

This clonotype was picked up many times. The chain has TRBV7-9 and TRBJ1-2; no clear D gene. Germline V gives CDR1 SEHNR, CDR2 FQNEAQ (reference sequence). With 5 bases removed from V and 2 bases from J, the gap between germline ends came to 9 bases. This CDR3 comprises 13 residues. CDR3: CASSLTENYGYTF. The CDR3 coding sequence is TGTGCCAGCAGCCTCACCGAGAACTATGGCTACACCTTC.

The chain joins TRBV7-9 to TRBJ1-1; D gene unclear. The V end lost 3 bases, the J end lost 2 bases, and 10 bases lay between the germline ends. The CDR3 is 14 residues long. Germline assignment: CDR1 SEHNR and CDR2 FQNEAQ (reference sequence). CDR3 nucleotides: TGTGCCAGCAGCTTCTCCTCTCTAAACACTGAAGCTTTCTTT. Encoded protein: CASSFSSLNTEAFF.

The rearrangement joins TRBV25-1 to TRBJ1-1, with no clear D. The CDR3 spans 14 residues. Per the germline V gene, CDR1 is MGHDK and CDR2 is SYGVNS. Trimming removed 7 bases at V and 0 bases at J, with 12 bases between. The CDR3 DNA is TGTGCCAGCACCATGACCTCCATGAACACTGAAGCTTTCTTT. Its translation is CASTMTSMNTEAFF.

Remarks on this clonotype: Just one base apart from a much larger clone, this may be a read error. The CDR3 sequence is CSARGTGNGTQYF. CDR3 nucleotide sequence: TGCAGTGCCAGAGGGACAGGCAACGGGACCCAGTACTTC. V is TRBV20-1 and J is TRBJ2-5, with 8 bases lining up with TRBD1. Germline V gene sequence: CDR1 DFQATT, CDR2 SNEGSKA (reference sequence). This CDR3 has 13 residues.

This clonotype came up a few times. The rearrangement joins TRBV5-1 to TRBJ2-2; D gene uncertain. The length of the CDR3 is 15 residues. The germline V gene encodes CDR1 SGHRS and CDR2 YFSETQ. V lost 1 base and J 4 bases, leaving 11 bases between the germline ends. CDR3 protein: CASSLRPGTTGELFF. The DNA of the CDR3 is TGCGCCAGCAGCTTGAGGCCGGGTACCACCGGGGAGCTGTTTTTT.

V usage is TRBV12-3 or TRBV12-4 and J usage is TRBJ1-2; 9 bases line up with TRBD1. The junction had 6 bases not matched to a gene; V was cut back by 3 bases and J by 4 bases. The CDR3 extends over 15 amino acids. The CDR3 loop is CASSFRDRAPYGYTF. For the CDR3, the DNA is TGTGCCAGCAGTTTCCGGGACAGGGCTCCCTATGGCTACACCTTC.

This clonotype was recorded a few times. The chain has TRBV20-1 and TRBJ2-2, with 8 bases aligning to TRBD1. The germline V gene has CDR1 DFQATT and CDR2 SNEGSKA (reference sequence). Losses at the gene ends were 1 base for V and 7 bases for J; bases not matched to a gene: 5. This CDR3 has 14 amino acids. The CDR3 DNA sequence: TGCAGTGCTAGAGTACAGGGGGAGGTCGGGGAGCTGTTTTTT. Protein: CSARVQGEVGELFF.

This chain connects TRBV25-1 to TRBJ1-2, with 9 bases that match TRBD1. The CDR3 is made up of 15 amino acids. The J segment lost 8 bases and the V segment lost 5 bases, leaving 12 bases of the junction unmatched. Germline values: CDR1 MGHDK, CDR2 SYGVNS. The CDR3 DNA follows: TGTGCCAGCAGTCCGGGACAGGGTGCCCCCAAAGGCTACACCTTC. Amino acid sequence: CASSPGQGAPKGYTF.

This clonotype was seen a few times. The chain carries TRBV5-6 and TRBJ1-2, with a possible D match to TRBD1 (5 bases). Between the trimmed V and J ends, which lost 7 bases and 8 bases, there was a span of 15 bases. This CDR3 is 12 amino acids long. Looked up from germline, CDR1 is SGHDT and CDR2 is YYEEEE. DNA of the CDR3: TGTGCCAGCCGGGACGGGGAGGAAGGCTACACCTTC. Its translation: CASRDGEEGYTF.

This clonotype was recorded many times. This chain connects TRBV20-1 to TRBJ1-5; 7 bases align to TRBD1. J gave up 3 bases and V 3 bases, and 2 bases lay outside the gene matches. Germline assignment: CDR1 DFQATT and CDR2 SNEGSKA (reference sequence). This CDR3 spans 13 amino acids. As DNA, the CDR3 is TGCAGTGCTAGTACAGGGGTCAATCAGCCCCAGCATTTT. Its protein product is CSASTGVNQPQHF.

This clonotype was observed at least ten times. Here the CDR3 DNA reads TGTGCCAGCAGCCCCGGACTAGCGGGGGTAGATACGCAGTATTTT. It specifies CASSPGLAGVDTQYF. This chain uses TRBV7-9 with TRBJ2-3; 13 bases fit TRBD2. The germline CDR1 and CDR2 sequences are SEHNR and FQNEAQ (reference sequence). The CDR3 runs to 15 residues. V lost 5 bases to trimming and J lost 5 bases; unmatched junction nucleotides: 4.

This clonotype has ten or more counts. The J gene is TRBJ1-5, the V gene TRBV2, with D uncertain. V lost 3 bases, J lost 0 bases, and 6 bases lay in between. Germline values: CDR1 SNHLY, CDR2 FYNNEI. This CDR3 spans 14 amino acids. The CDR3 DNA reads as TGTGCCAGCAGTGACGCTTATAGCAATCAGCCCCAGCATTTT. Protein: CASSDAYSNQPQHF.

A few counts support this clonotype. The V call is TRBV20-1, the J call TRBJ1-3, with D perhaps matching TRBD1 (5 bases). The CDR3 sequence is 14 residues long. The germline V and J ends were trimmed by 0 bases and 8 bases, with 14 bases remaining between them. The germline V gene has CDR1 DFQATT and CDR2 SNEGSKA (reference sequence). CDR3: CSARDQGTGDTIYF. CDR3 coding DNA: TGCAGTGCTAGAGATCAGGGTACCGGAGACACCATATATTTT.

This clonotype was recorded a few times. V usage is TRBV2 and J usage is TRBJ1-1; no definite D call. This CDR3 spans 14 amino acids. Looked up from germline, CDR1 is SNHLY and CDR2 is FYNNEI. V lost 8 bases and J 0 bases, leaving 13 bases between the germline ends. CDR3 sequence (DNA): TGTGCCAGCTCACCACCTCAGCTGAACACTGAAGCTTTCTTT. As protein: CASSPPQLNTEAFF.

The table lists this clonotype with a few counts. The rearrangement links TRBV19 to TRBJ1-6, with D perhaps TRBD1 (5 bases). Per the germline V gene, CDR1 is LNHDA and CDR2 is SQIVND (reference sequence). The CDR3 loop spans 20 amino acids. Trimming left V 4 bases short and J 0 bases short, with 22 bases between. DNA for the CDR3: TGTGCCAGTAGTACAGGGATACCGGGCTCGCCTGGCTCCTATAATTCACCCCTCCACTTT. Translated, it gives CASSTGIPGSPGSYNSPLHF.

For this clonotype: One end of the junction fails to match germline, which may point to a read error. V and J are TRBV11-2 and TRBJ2-1; D is possibly TRBD2 (6 bases). From germline, CDR1 is SGHAT and CDR2 FQNNGV. The CDR3 totals 15 residues. The CDR3 nucleotides read TGTGCCAGCAGTTTAGATGCGGGGCCCTACAATGAGCAGTTCTTC. Amino acids: CASSLDAGPYNEQFF.

Comment on this clonotype: Possible read error: a much larger clone is one base away. V is TRBV20-1 and J is TRBJ1-5, with a possible D match to TRBD1 (5 bases). The CDR3 totals 14 residues. The V and J ends lost 5 bases and 0 bases respectively, with 11 bases between them. Germline V lookup: CDR1 DFQATT, CDR2 SNEGSKA (reference sequence). CDR3 sequence (DNA): TGCAGTGCTTGCCCAAGGGGTAGCAATCAGCCCCAGCATTTT. Protein product: CSACPRGSNQPQHF.

This clonotype was picked up a small number of times. This chain connects TRBV27 to TRBJ1-6; 10 bases fit TRBD1. This CDR3 is 16 amino acids long. CDR1 MNHEY and CDR2 SMNVEV come from the germline V gene (reference sequence). After removal of 2 bases from V and 11 bases from J, the junction contained 9 bases not matched to a gene. CDR3 nucleotide sequence: TGTGCCAGCAGTTTAAAAGGGACAGGGGTCCCGACACCCCTCCACTTT. Amino acid sequence: CASSLKGTGVPTPLHF.

On this clonotype: This may be a read error: a much more frequent sequence differs by one nucleotide. The genes are TRBV20-1 and TRBJ2-7; D may be TRBD2 (5 bases). Trimming took off 5 bases at V and 0 bases at J, with 11 bases between the two ends. CDR3 length equals 13 residues. Germline V gene lookup returns CDR1 DFQATT and CDR2 SNEGSKA (reference sequence). CDR3 sequence: CSAGGLSSYEQYF. Written as DNA, the CDR3 is TGCAGTGCTGGAGGTCTAAGCTCCTACGAGCAGTACTTC.

This clonotype was seen many times. The chain couples TRBV24-1 to TRBJ2-1, with 9 bases fitting TRBD1. Germline CDR1 KGHDR, CDR2 SFDVKD. The junction had 3 bases not matched to a gene; V was cut back by 3 bases and J by 4 bases. This CDR3 region has 15 residues. CDR3 in DNA: TGTGCCACCAGTGATCCCGGGACAGGGTACAATGAGCAGTTCTTC. Translated: CATSDPGTGYNEQFF.

The table lists this clonotype with a few counts. The chain recombines TRBV24-1 with TRBJ1-5; D is possibly TRBD1 (5 bases). Per germline, CDR1 KGHDR and CDR2 SFDVKD. Trimming cost V 5 bases and J 3 bases, with 16 bases left between them. This CDR3 has 16 residues. CDR3 nucleotide sequence: TGTGCCACCAGTGCACGGCCAGACAGCACCAATCAGCCCCAGCATTTT. It yields the protein CATSARPDSTNQPQHF.